The T cell receptor (beta chain) under discussion was sequenced for a study of beta chain features in type 1 diabetes (dated by TCRdb to the late 2010s). Regarding the complete study: Mean age, gender distribution, total cell number and subset yield were not different between patients and healthy donors. A total of approximately 99,000,000 sorted cells were examined across all samples, and RNA yield correlated strongly with the number of cells per subset. In the study, TCRB repertoires of sorted circulating CD4+ T cell subsets from recently diagnosed type 1 diabetes patients were compared with those of matched healthy donors. Whereas all 30 or so donors provided naive and central memory subsets, regulatory and stem cell-like memory subsets were isolated from just 8 patients and about eight healthy donors.

Overall results and qualifications from the work: Fewer insertions and more nucleotide deletions at VDJ recombination sites were observed in patients with type 1 diabetes, implying thymic rearrangement abnormalities. A moderate but significant shortening of TCRB CDR3 length was observed in type 1 diabetes patients in all four CD4+ subsets. The naive, central memory and regulatory TCRB repertoires appeared to resemble one another more closely among patients than among healthy donors. Because cDNA was sequenced instead of genomic DNA, highly expressing activated cells could be over-represented, though the groups showed no difference in activation or CD3 levels. Shorter templates might have been favored by PCR, but patient and control samples were amplified and corrected together, so both groups would have been affected equally by any skew. Because small numbers of individuals were included in the HLA sub-analyses, any influence of HLA type on TCRB rearrangement was left unresolved.

All of the isolated RNA was reverse transcribed with the High Capacity cDNA Reverse Transcription Kit, so expressed TCRB transcripts were sequenced. Deep immunoSEQ sequencing was applied to naive, central memory and regulatory T cell samples, giving an average of about 3.6 million total reads per sample. After sorted cells were lysed in RLT buffer, RNA was extracted with DNase-treated RNeasy Micro or Mini kits, with the choice depending on cell number. To prevent cross-contamination, each cell subset was processed individually, whereas patient and healthy donor samples were processed jointly. The immunoSEQ multiplex PCR was used to amplify TCRB sequences from cDNA, yielding 87-bp fragments that span the CDR3 region. The amplicons were sequenced using the Illumina HiSeq platform. The authors' pipeline ran thus. Synthetic template baselines were used to correct PCR bias computationally, reads within Hamming distance 2 were collapsed, and singletons that could not be merged were discarded. Reads were aligned against IMGT to assign V, D and J genes, CDR3 length and insertions or deletions at six rearrangement sites. Within each subset, clonotype counts were normalized to sorted cell number, after which true diversity and Gini coefficients were computed with the tcR R package. The overlap coefficient, calculated on TCRB nucleotide sequences, was used to measure repertoire sharing. Out-of-frame TCRB sequences from naive cells were analyzed to stand in for the pre-selection repertoire. TCRdb provides this immuneACCESS table in a form limited to in-frame rearrangements. Some clones are lacking; in checked studies, under half of them reflect an unresolved V gene, and why the rest are absent is not known. V and J calls plus clone size are reproduced from that table; the DNA served to infer D and trimming. The sample has some 350,000 clones on record, roughly 12% of them singletons. The top ten clonotypes cover roughly 0.016% of the sample.

About this clone: Which antigen it targets is not known. Base quality data are lacking; no much larger clone is found one base away.

A single peripheral blood draw of around 120 mL on average was collected from each donor into heparinised tubes. A BD FACSAria II and a panel including CD45RO, CCR7, CD25, CD127, CD95 and CD27 were used to sort naive, central memory, regulatory and stem cell-like memory CD4+ T cells. Purity was above 95% for every sorted population. PBMCs were isolated right away by Lymphoprep density gradient centrifugation and were stained directly, without culture. Samples were stained and sorted in pairs, with one healthy donor and one patient per experiment, so that batch effects were minimized. Germline trimming: 4 bases from V, 5 bases from J; junction bases outside gene matches: 8. The CDR3 measures 15 amino acids from cysteine to phenylalanine. Kept here is only the CDR3 DNA, which spans 45 bases and is read in frame from base 1. From a lookup of the germline V gene, CDR1 and CDR2 are SGHTA and FQGNSA.

This sequence originates from a woman between 18 and 29 years old with type 1 diabetes. Material for sequencing was naive CD4+ T cells from blood. The sample's cell subset or site label, decoded: true naive CD4+ T cells. The rearranged chain carries TRBV7-2 and TRBJ2-3; TRBD2 agrees with 8 junctional bases. The DNA is TGTGCCAGCAGCTCTTCGGGACTAGGGTTAGATACGCAGTATTTT. Protein translation: CASSSSGLGLDTQYF.